Each of the 14 T cell receptor beta chains below was sequenced from the same sample in a study of vaccination and CD4 T cells after COVID-19. Treatment reported: approximately 11-day PBMC culture with coronavirus spike peptide pools or control peptides (ViraFEST assay). Cultured CD4+ T-cell DNA underwent Oncomine TCR Beta short-read sequencing. TCRdb passed the PCR reads through MiXCR, listing each CDR3 protein once. This sample has over 10,000 distinct CDR3 sequences, with about two fifths found just once. No cognate antigen is known for these TCRs. The sequenced sample was CD4+ T cells from blood, cultured in vitro. These receptors came from a human donor who had recovered from COVID-19.

This clonotype came up once. V is TRBV5-5 and J is TRBJ2-1, with D perhaps matching TRBD1 or TRBD2 (5 bases each). The CDR3 totals 15 residues. Per the germline V gene, CDR1 is SGHKS and CDR2 is YYEKEE (reference sequence). Trimming pared 0 bases from V and 2 bases from J, leaving 9 bases between. CDR3 protein: CASSLGGTTYNEQFF. CDR3 DNA sequence: TGTGCCAGCAGCTTGGGGGGGACCACCTACAATGAGCAGTTCTTC.

The chain joins TRBV20-1 to TRBJ2-7, with D hard to call. CDR1 DFQATT and CDR2 SNEGSKA come from the germline V gene (reference sequence). Trimming took 4 bases from V and 2 from J, leaving 12 bases between them. This CDR3 is built from 13 residues. The chain's CDR3 is CSATNQAPYEQYF. The CDR3 coding sequence is TGCAGTGCTACTAACCAGGCTCCCTACGAGCAGTACTTC.

In its sample, this clonotype was seen a few times. The chain joins TRBV27 to TRBJ2-7; D may correspond to TRBD1 or TRBD2 (5 bases each). Trimming cost V 6 bases and J 2 bases, with 11 bases left between them. Germline values: CDR1 MNHEY, CDR2 SMNVEV (reference sequence). The CDR3 loop spans 13 amino acids. The CDR3, as DNA: TGTGCCAGCAGCCGGGGCACGCCCTACGAGCAGTACTTC. Its translation is CASSRGTPYEQYF.

This clonotype showed up just a few times. Relative to the germline gene, one junction end is altered; a read error may explain this. V gene TRBV27 combines with J gene TRBJ1-4, with D possibly being TRBD1 (5 bases). This CDR3 is built from 13 residues. Looked up from germline, CDR1 is MNHEY and CDR2 is SMNVEV (reference sequence). The CDR3 DNA sequence: TGTGCCAGCAGCCCGGGGGACGGCCGTCGGGGGGTTTTT. This gives the protein CASSPGDGRRGVF. Using reference TRBV27 and TRBJ1-4 for the parts outside the CDR3, the full variable domain is EAQVTQNPRYLITVTGKKLTVTCSQNMNHEYMSWYRQDPGLGLRQIYYSMNVEVTDKGDVPEGYKVSRKEKRNFPLILESPSPNQTSLYFCASSPGDGRRGVFGSGTQLSVL.

J is TRBJ2-1 and V is TRBV5-1; 9 bases align to TRBD2. Trimming took 6 bases from V and 4 from J; bases not matched to a gene: 8. From germline, CDR1 is SGHRS and CDR2 YFSETQ. The CDR3 length is 15 residues. The CDR3: CASNVASGTYNEQFF. CDR3 in DNA: TGCGCCAGCAACGTGGCTAGCGGGACATACAATGAGCAGTTCTTC.

The genes are TRBV20-1 and TRBJ1-5; 8 bases map to TRBD1. The germline V gene encodes CDR1 DFQATT and CDR2 SNEGSKA (reference sequence). With V trimmed by 6 bases and J by 5 bases, 3 bases remained unmatched. The CDR3 length is 12 residues. The CDR3 sequence: CSAPGGHQPQHF. The CDR3, as DNA: TGCAGTGCCCCAGGGGGCCATCAGCCCCAGCATTTT.

This clonotype turned up a few times. The chain combines TRBV30 with TRBJ2-3; D could derive from TRBD1 or TRBD2 (6 bases each). There are 15 residues in the CDR3. Germline CDR1 and CDR2: GTSNPN and SVGIG (reference sequence). V was cut by 0 bases and J by 2 bases, with 12 bases left in between. The CDR3 nucleotides read TGTGCCTGGAGTGTACGGGGGCCCTCCACAGATACGCAGTATTTT. It specifies CAWSVRGPSTDTQYF.

This clonotype was observed a few times. CDR3 amino acids: CASSSPLLNTEAFF. In DNA form, the CDR3 reads TGTGCCAGCAGCTCCCCTTTGCTGAACACTGAAGCTTTCTTT. The V gene is TRBV7-3, the J gene TRBJ1-1; D unclear. Germline CDR1 SGHTA, CDR2 FQGTGA. This CDR3 is 14 amino acids long. V gave up 4 bases and J gave up 0 bases, with 9 bases separating them.

This clonotype was seen only a few times. The chain joins TRBV15 to TRBJ1-1; 9 bases are a match to TRBD1. V lost 4 bases to trimming and J lost 0 bases; unmatched junction nucleotides: 21. This CDR3 is 21 amino acids long. In germline, CDR1 is LNHNV, CDR2 YYDKDF (reference sequence). The CDR3 protein is CATSTPPRGQGTARMNTEAFF. CDR3 DNA: TGTGCCACCAGCACCCCCCCCCGGGGACAGGGCACCGCCCGCATGAACACTGAAGCTTTCTTT.

The chain has TRBV3-1 and TRBJ2-2; 9 bases match TRBD1. The V gene end was trimmed by 4 bases and the J gene end by 6 bases; junction bases not matched to a gene: 3. The CDR3 loop spans 14 amino acids. Germline V gives CDR1 LGHDT, CDR2 YNNKEL (reference sequence). DNA of the CDR3: TGTGCCAGCAGCCCTACAGGGGGCCCCGGGGAGCTGTTTTTT. As protein: CASSPTGGPGELFF.

This rearrangement joins TRBV7-9 to TRBJ1-1, with D maybe TRBD1 (5 bases). V shed 1 base and J shed 6 bases, with 15 bases lying between them. The CDR3 has 15 residues. Germline lookup yields CDR1 SEHNR and CDR2 FQNEAQ (reference sequence). The CDR3 coding sequence is TGTGCCAGCAGCTTAGTGAATGCCAGGGACTCTGAAGCTTTCTTT. Amino acid sequence: CASSLVNARDSEAFF.

The chain has TRBV2 and TRBJ1-5; D is undetermined. Germline V CDR1 and CDR2: SNHLY, FYNNEI. V lost 4 bases and J 4 bases, leaving 5 bases between the germline ends. CDR3 length: 12 residues. The CDR3 region is CASSGSNQPQHF. The CDR3, as DNA: TGTGCCAGCAGTGGCTCGAATCAGCCCCAGCATTTT. The whole variable domain, remainder taken from reference TRBV2 and TRBJ1-5, is EPEVTQTPSHQVTQMGQEVILRCVPISNHLYFYWYRQILGQKVEFLVSFYNNEISEKSEIFDDQFSVERPDGSNFTLKIRSTKLEDSAMYFCASSGSNQPQHFGDGTRLSIL.

The chain uses TRBV5-1 and TRBJ1-4; D is uncertain. Germline V gene lookup returns CDR1 SGHRS and CDR2 YFSETQ. Trimming took 0 bases from V and 8 from J, leaving 11 bases between them. This CDR3 comprises 14 residues. The CDR3 DNA is TGCGCCAGCAGCTTGGACGGAGACGAAGAAAAACTGTTTTTT. This translates into CASSLDGDEEKLFF. Full variable domain (missing parts from reference TRBV5-1 and TRBJ1-4): KAGVTQTPRYLIKTRGQQVTLSCSPISGHRSVSWYQQTPGQGLQFLFEYFSETQRNKGNFPGRFSGRQFSNSRSEMNVSTLELGDSALYLCASSLDGDEEKLFFGSGTQLSVL.

This chain uses TRBV28 with TRBJ2-7; D is possibly TRBD1 (5 bases). Trimming pared 2 bases from V and 2 bases from J, leaving 13 bases between. This CDR3 has 15 amino acids. Germline V gene lookup returns CDR1 MDHEN and CDR2 SYDVKM. The CDR3 here is CASSLDNRLPYEQYF. Written as DNA, the CDR3 is TGTGCCAGCAGTTTAGATAACAGGCTCCCCTACGAGCAGTACTTC.